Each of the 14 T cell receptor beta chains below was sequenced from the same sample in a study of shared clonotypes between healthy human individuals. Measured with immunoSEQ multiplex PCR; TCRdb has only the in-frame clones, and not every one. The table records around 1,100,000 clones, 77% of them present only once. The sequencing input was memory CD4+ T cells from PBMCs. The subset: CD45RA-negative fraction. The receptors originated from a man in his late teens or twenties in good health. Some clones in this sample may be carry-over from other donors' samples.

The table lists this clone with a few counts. The CDR3 loop reads CASSLSDSREPQHF. The CDR3 coding sequence is TGTGCCAGCAGCCTGTCGGACAGCCGGGAGCCCCAGCATTTT. This chain links TRBV7-9 with TRBJ1-5, with D possibly matching TRBD1 (6 bases). The CDR3 runs 14 residues. Trimming cost V 5 bases and J 8 bases, with 16 bases left between them. Germline CDR1 and CDR2: SEHNR and FQNEAQ (reference sequence).

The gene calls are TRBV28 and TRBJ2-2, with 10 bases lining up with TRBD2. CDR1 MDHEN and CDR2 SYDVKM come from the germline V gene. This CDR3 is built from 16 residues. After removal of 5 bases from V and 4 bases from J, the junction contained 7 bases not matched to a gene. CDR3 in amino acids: CASSRIAGGLTGELFF. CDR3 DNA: TGTGCCAGCAGTCGGATAGCGGGGGGACTCACCGGGGAGCTGTTTTTT.

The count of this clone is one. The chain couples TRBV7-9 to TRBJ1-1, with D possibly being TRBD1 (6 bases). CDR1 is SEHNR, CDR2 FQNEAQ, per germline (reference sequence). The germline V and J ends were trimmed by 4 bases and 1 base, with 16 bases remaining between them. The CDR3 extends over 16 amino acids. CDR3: CASSSRGAGTNTEAFF. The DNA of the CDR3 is TGTGCCAGCAGCTCCAGGGGTGCAGGAACGAACACTGAAGCTTTCTTT.

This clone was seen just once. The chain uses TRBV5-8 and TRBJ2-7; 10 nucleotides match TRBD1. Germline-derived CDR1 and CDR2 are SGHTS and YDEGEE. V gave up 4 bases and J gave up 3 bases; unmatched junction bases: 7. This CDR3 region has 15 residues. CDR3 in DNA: TGTGCCAGCAGCCGAGCCGGGACAGGGGTCTACGAGCAGTACTTC. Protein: CASSRAGTGVYEQYF.

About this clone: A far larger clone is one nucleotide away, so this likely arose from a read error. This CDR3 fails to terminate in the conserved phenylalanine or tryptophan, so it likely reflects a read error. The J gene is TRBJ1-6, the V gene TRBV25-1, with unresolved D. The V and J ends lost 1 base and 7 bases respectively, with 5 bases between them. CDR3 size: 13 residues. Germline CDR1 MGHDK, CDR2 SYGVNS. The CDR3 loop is CASSESENSPLHL. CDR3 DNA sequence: TGTGCCAGCAGTGAATCTGAGAATTCACCCCTCCACTTG.

In DNA form, the CDR3 reads TGCGCCAGCAGCCAAGCCCAGGGACAGAACTATGGCTACACCTTC. Translating gives CASSQAQGQNYGYTF. The chain uses TRBV4-1 and TRBJ1-2, with 7 bases identical to TRBD1. The CDR3 sequence is 15 residues long. Germline V gene sequence: CDR1 MGHRA, CDR2 YSYEKL. After removal of 1 base from V and 2 bases from J, the junction contained 4 bases not matched to a gene.

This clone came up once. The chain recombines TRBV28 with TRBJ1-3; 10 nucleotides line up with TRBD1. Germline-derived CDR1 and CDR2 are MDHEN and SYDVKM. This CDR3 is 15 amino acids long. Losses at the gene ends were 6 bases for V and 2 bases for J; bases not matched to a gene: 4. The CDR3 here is CASRGQGLPGNTIYF. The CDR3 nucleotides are TGTGCCAGCAGGGGACAGGGGTTGCCTGGAAACACCATATATTTT.

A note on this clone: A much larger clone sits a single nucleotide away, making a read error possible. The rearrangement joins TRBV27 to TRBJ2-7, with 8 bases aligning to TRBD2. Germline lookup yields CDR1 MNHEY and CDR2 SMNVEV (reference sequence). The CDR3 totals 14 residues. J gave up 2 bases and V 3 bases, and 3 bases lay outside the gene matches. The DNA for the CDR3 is TGTGCCAGCAGTTTGGTCGGGAGGGCCTACGAGCAGTACTTC. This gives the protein CASSLVGRAYEQYF.

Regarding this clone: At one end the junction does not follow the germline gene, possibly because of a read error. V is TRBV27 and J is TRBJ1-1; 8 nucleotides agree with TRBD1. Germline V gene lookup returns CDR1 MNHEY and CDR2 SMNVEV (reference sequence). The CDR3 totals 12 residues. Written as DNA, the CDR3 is TGTGCCAGCAGTTTAGTGGGGGACAGGCCGATCTTT. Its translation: CASSLVGDRPIF.

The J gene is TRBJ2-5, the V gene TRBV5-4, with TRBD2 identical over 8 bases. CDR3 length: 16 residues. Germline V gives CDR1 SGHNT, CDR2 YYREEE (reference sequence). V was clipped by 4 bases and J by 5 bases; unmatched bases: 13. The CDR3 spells CASSMGTTRGGETQYF. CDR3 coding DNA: TGTGCCAGCAGCATGGGGACCACCCGGGGGGGGGAGACCCAGTACTTC.

CDR3 nucleotides: TGCGCCAGCAGCCGAGGGGGTTATCAGCCCCAGCATTTT. The encoded protein is CASSRGGYQPQHF. The chain is built from TRBV10-2 and TRBJ1-5, with a tentative D call TRBD1 (6 bases). The V gene lost 6 bases and the J gene lost 5 bases, with 11 bases spanning the gap. There are 13 residues in the CDR3. Germline-derived CDR1 and CDR2 are WSHSY and SAAADI.

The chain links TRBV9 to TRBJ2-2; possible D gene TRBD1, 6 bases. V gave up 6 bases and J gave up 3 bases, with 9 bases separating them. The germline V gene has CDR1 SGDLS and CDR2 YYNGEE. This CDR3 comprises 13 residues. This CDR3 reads CASNTGYTGELFF. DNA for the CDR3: TGTGCCAGCAACACAGGGTACACCGGGGAGCTGTTTTTT.

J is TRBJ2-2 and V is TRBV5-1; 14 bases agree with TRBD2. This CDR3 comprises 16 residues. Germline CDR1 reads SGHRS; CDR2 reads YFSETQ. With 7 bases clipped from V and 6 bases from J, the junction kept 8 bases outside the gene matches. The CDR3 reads CASRGTSGSFSGELFF. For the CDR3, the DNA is TGCGCCAGCCGGGGGACTAGCGGGAGTTTTTCCGGGGAGCTGTTTTTT.

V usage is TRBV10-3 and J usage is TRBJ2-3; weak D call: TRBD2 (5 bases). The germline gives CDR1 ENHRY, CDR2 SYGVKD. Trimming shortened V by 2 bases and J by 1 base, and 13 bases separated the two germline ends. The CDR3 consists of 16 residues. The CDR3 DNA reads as TGTGCCATCAGTGAGAGAACTAGTGGGGGCACAGATACGCAGTATTTT. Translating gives CAISERTSGGTDTQYF.